The sequence of this TCR beta chain was determined in a study of T-cell memory formation after mild COVID-19. This clonotype was seen a handful of times. MiXCR, applied by TCRdb to the 5' RACE reads, yields one record per CDR3 protein. Of about 600,000 distinct CDR3 sequences in the sample, 20% to 25% are singletons; the top ten hold around 9.2%. V lost 5 bases, J lost 6 bases, and 20 bases lay in between. The CDR3 extends over 15 amino acids. The germline V gene has CDR1 SGHTA and CDR2 FQGNSA. This TCR derives from an adult woman who had mild COVID-19 (a few samples of this study predate the infection). Cell type and time point are not known. The rearrangement joins TRBV7-2 to TRBJ2-7; D may be TRBD2 (7 bases). Sequenced input: PBMCs or a T cell subset sorted from them (not recorded which). CDR3 loop: CASSLGGGSKGEQYF. DNA for the CDR3: TGTGCCAGCAGCCTAGGGGGGGGGAGCAAGGGCGAGCAGTACTTC.